The rows below give T cell receptor beta chains drawn from one sample of a study of vaccination effects on CD4 cells after COVID-19. TCRdb's copy holds only in-frame clones and misses some; the assay was immunoSEQ multiplex PCR. Of 42,000 or so clones in the sample, around 66% were seen once. These receptors' antigens are unknown. The input for sequencing was CD4+ T cells from PBMCs cultured with a peptide pool, taken before COVID-19 vaccination. The receptor source for this set is a human donor who had a prior SARS-CoV-2 infection. Both conserved end residues are part of each CDR3. Each record gives: CDR3 DNA, CDR3 protein, D gene, clone size, J gene, V gene, CDR3 length. The D gene is left open where the match is weak. Some rows mark clone size as missing; the rest say once, few, many or name a class of expanded clone.

DNA: TGTGCCAGCTCACCACCGAGCAGGGACAGGGGTTCCAAAAACATTCAGTACTTC; CDR3: CASSPPSRDRGSKNIQYF; D: TRBD1; size: .; J: TRBJ2-4; V: TRBV18; length: 18
DNA: TGTGCCAGTAGTCAACCGGGACACCGCTATGGCTACACCTTC; CDR3: CASSQPGHRYGYTF; D: .; size: .; J: TRBJ1-2; V: TRBV19; length: 14
DNA: TGTGCCAGCAGCCGAGACAGCCTCTCCTACGAGCAGTACTTC; CDR3: CASSRDSLSYEQYF; D: .; size: few; J: TRBJ2-7; V: TRBV11-3; length: 14
DNA: TGTGCCAGCAGCAGCCGGACAGGGGACGGTTCACCCCTCCACTTT; CDR3: CASSSRTGDGSPLHF; D: TRBD1; size: .; J: TRBJ1-6; V: TRBV11-2; length: 15
DNA: TGTGCCAGCAGTGCGCAGGGCGCGCATCAGCCCCAGCATTTT; CDR3: CASSAQGAHQPQHF; D: .; size: few; J: TRBJ1-5; V: TRBV2; length: 14
DNA: TGTGCCAGCAGCGTAGATAGGGGGAGGTCAGATACGCAGTATTTT; CDR3: CASSVDRGRSDTQYF; D: .; size: .; J: TRBJ2-3; V: TRBV9; length: 15
DNA: TGCGCCAGCAGCGTAAGGACACAAGGAAACTATGGCTACACCTTC; CDR3: CASSVRTQGNYGYTF; D: .; size: .; J: TRBJ1-2; V: TRBV5-1; length: 15
DNA: TGTGCCTGCACACAGGGGGCGGATGATACGCAGTATTTT; CDR3: CACTQGADDTQYF; D: TRBD1; size: .; J: TRBJ2-3; V: TRBV30; length: 13
DNA: TGTGCCAGCAAGATACAGATGAACACTGAAGCTTTCTTT; CDR3: CASKIQMNTEAFF; D: .; size: .; J: TRBJ1-1; V: TRBV12-3/TRBV12-4; length: 13
DNA: TGTGTCTGTGGGGACCCGAACACCGGGGAGCTGTTTTTT; CDR3: CVCGDPNTGELFF; D: .; size: .; J: TRBJ2-2; V: TRBV19; length: 13
DNA: TGTGCCAGCAGTTTAGGGTCCGGAAAAGAGACCCAGTACTTC; CDR3: CASSLGSGKETQYF; D: .; size: once; J: TRBJ2-5; V: TRBV28; length: 14
DNA: TGTGCCAGCAGCCCGACAGGGGAAGACTATGGCTACACCTTC; CDR3: CASSPTGEDYGYTF; D: TRBD1; size: .; J: TRBJ1-2; V: TRBV6-5; length: 14
DNA: TGTGCCATCGGGGACAGGAGATCTTCTAGCACAGATACGCAGTATTTT; CDR3: CAIGDRRSSSTDTQYF; D: TRBD1; size: .; J: TRBJ2-3; V: TRBV10-3; length: 16
DNA: TGCGCCAGCAGCTTGGAGCCAGGGGGTTCACCCCTCCACTTT; CDR3: CASSLEPGGSPLHF; D: TRBD1; size: .; J: TRBJ1-6; V: TRBV5-1; length: 14
DNA: TGTGCCAGCAGCTTAGTCCCTCTAGCGGAAAATGAGCAGTTCTTC; CDR3: CASSLVPLAENEQFF; D: TRBD2; size: once; J: TRBJ2-1; V: TRBV11-3; length: 15
DNA: TGTGCCAGCAGTGAATCTCGATTGGGCAATCAGCCCCAGCATTTT; CDR3: CASSESRLGNQPQHF; D: .; size: .; J: TRBJ1-5; V: TRBV6-1; length: 15
DNA: TGTGCCAGCAGCTTATCGGGGGACTCCTACGAGCAGTACTTC; CDR3: CASSLSGDSYEQYF; D: .; size: .; J: TRBJ2-7; V: TRBV7-3; length: 14
DNA: TGTGCCAGCAGCCAATTTCGAGCAGGGGGCTTGGCCGGGGAGCTGTTTTTT; CDR3: CASSQFRAGGLAGELFF; D: TRBD1; size: .; J: TRBJ2-2; V: TRBV14; length: 17
DNA: TGCAGTGCTAGGACATCAGAGACCCAGTACTTC; CDR3: CSARTSETQYF; D: .; size: .; J: TRBJ2-5; V: TRBV20-1; length: 11
DNA: TGTGCCAGCAGCACCAGACAGAACACTGAAGCTTTCTTT; CDR3: CASSTRQNTEAFF; D: .; size: .; J: TRBJ1-1; V: TRBV3-1/TRBV3-2; length: 13
DNA: TGCGCCAGCAGTCAAACCAGGGGAACCGGGGAGCTGTTTTTT; CDR3: CASSQTRGTGELFF; D: .; size: once; J: TRBJ2-2; V: TRBV23-1; length: 14
DNA: TGTGCCAGCAGTGGTAGGTTCGGGACAGGGGGCCTCCAAGAGACCCAGTACTTC; CDR3: CASSGRFGTGGLQETQYF; D: TRBD1; size: .; J: TRBJ2-5; V: TRBV25-1; length: 18
DNA: TGTGCCAGCAGCAAACTAGGACGGGGGAACACTGAAGCTTTCTTT; CDR3: CASSKLGRGNTEAFF; D: .; size: .; J: TRBJ1-1; V: TRBV5-6; length: 15
DNA: TGTGCCAGCAGTTACCTAGACGGTGGCTACACCTTC; CDR3: CASSYLDGGYTF; D: .; size: few; J: TRBJ1-2; V: TRBV6-2/TRBV6-3; length: 12
DNA: TGTGCCAGCAGCCGAAACGACCGCGCCTGGGACATTCAGTACTTC; CDR3: CASSRNDRAWDIQYF; D: .; size: .; J: TRBJ2-4; V: TRBV3-1/TRBV3-2; length: 15
DNA: TGTGCCAGCAGCTTAGGACAGTACTATGGCTACACCTTC; CDR3: CASSLGQYYGYTF; D: .; size: .; J: TRBJ1-2; V: TRBV7-8; length: 13
DNA: TGTGCCAGCAGGGTAAGCGGGAGCGGGAACAATGAGCAGTTCTTC; CDR3: CASRVSGSGNNEQFF; D: TRBD2; size: once; J: TRBJ2-1; V: TRBV6-5; length: 15
DNA: TGCGCCAGCAGCACCACAGGGGGCCGCTATGGCTACACCTTC; CDR3: CASSTTGGRYGYTF; D: TRBD1; size: few; J: TRBJ1-2; V: TRBV5-1; length: 14
DNA: TGTGCCAGCAGCCAACTCCAAGAGACCCAGTACTTC; CDR3: CASSQLQETQYF; D: .; size: .; J: TRBJ2-5; V: TRBV14; length: 12
DNA: TGTGCCAGCAGCACCCAACAAGGGGTTGCCTACACCTTC; CDR3: CASSTQQGVAYTF; D: .; size: .; J: TRBJ1-2; V: TRBV7-3; length: 13
DNA: TGTGCCAGCAGCCCGCGGATCACTAGCACAGATACGCAGTATTTT; CDR3: CASSPRITSTDTQYF; D: .; size: .; J: TRBJ2-3; V: TRBV9; length: 15
DNA: TGTGCCAGCAGCGAGCGGGAGCACTCCTACAATGAGCAGTTCTTC; CDR3: CASSEREHSYNEQFF; D: TRBD2; size: once; J: TRBJ2-1; V: TRBV6-6; length: 15
DNA: TGTGCCAGCAGCTACGACCCCTCCTACGAGCAGTACTTC; CDR3: CASSYDPSYEQYF; D: .; size: .; J: TRBJ2-7; V: TRBV7-2; length: 13
DNA: TGTGCCAGCAGCTTGAAGATCTATGGCTACACCTTC; CDR3: CASSLKIYGYTF; D: .; size: .; J: TRBJ1-2; V: TRBV5-6; length: 12
DNA: TGTGCCAGCAGAAATACAGGGTACGGGTCAGATACGCAGTATTTT; CDR3: CASRNTGYGSDTQYF; D: .; size: .; J: TRBJ2-3; V: TRBV5-8; length: 15
DNA: TGTGCCAGCAGCTTGGAAGGGTCGTGGGGAAACACCATATATTTT; CDR3: CASSLEGSWGNTIYF; D: .; size: few; J: TRBJ1-3; V: TRBV5-5; length: 15
DNA: TGCGCCAGCAGCTTGGACCAAGTGGTTTCTGGAAACACCATATATTTT; CDR3: CASSLDQVVSGNTIYF; D: .; size: .; J: TRBJ1-3; V: TRBV5-1; length: 16
DNA: TGTGCCAGCAGTGAAGTGAGCCCCGGGGAGCTGTTTTTT; CDR3: CASSEVSPGELFF; D: .; size: few; J: TRBJ2-2; V: TRBV2; length: 13
DNA: TGTGCCAGCTCAGGGGGACTAGCGGGGTCCTACGAGCAGTACTTC; CDR3: CASSGGLAGSYEQYF; D: TRBD2; size: few; J: TRBJ2-7; V: TRBV18; length: 15
DNA: TGCGCCAGCAGCCGCGGACTAGCGGGAGTTCAGGAGACCCAGTACTTC; CDR3: CASSRGLAGVQETQYF; D: TRBD2; size: once; J: TRBJ2-5; V: TRBV4-3; length: 16
DNA: TGTGCCAGCAGCCTACTACAGGGGGCTGTGGGGACTGAAGCTTTCTTT; CDR3: CASSLLQGAVGTEAFF; D: TRBD1; size: .; J: TRBJ1-1; V: TRBV3-1/TRBV3-2; length: 16
DNA: TGCGCCAGCAGCCAGCAAGGGGCGGGAGGGAATTCACCCCTCCACTTT; CDR3: CASSQQGAGGNSPLHF; D: .; size: .; J: TRBJ1-6; V: TRBV5-1; length: 16
DNA: TGTGCCAGCAGCTCTATCCTGGGCGCGGATACGCAGTATTTT; CDR3: CASSSILGADTQYF; D: .; size: .; J: TRBJ2-3; V: TRBV11-3; length: 14
DNA: TGTGCCAGCAGCGGGTCGACAGGGGTCTACGAGCAGTACTTC; CDR3: CASSGSTGVYEQYF; D: TRBD1; size: .; J: TRBJ2-7; V: TRBV7-9; length: 14
DNA: TGTGCCAGCAGTTACTCGGGGTATTCCTATAATTCACCCCTCCACTTT; CDR3: CASSYSGYSYNSPLHF; D: .; size: .; J: TRBJ1-6; V: TRBV6-2/TRBV6-3; length: 16
DNA: TGTGCCAGCACCCGGGTGGGACAGAATACCCTCGAGCAGTACTTC; CDR3: CASTRVGQNTLEQYF; D: TRBD1; size: few; J: TRBJ2-7; V: TRBV27; length: 15
DNA: TGCAGCGTCCTCGGGACAGGGAAAAGGTATGAAGCTGAAGCTTTCTTT; CDR3: CSVLGTGKRYEAEAFF; D: TRBD1; size: .; J: TRBJ1-1; V: TRBV29-1; length: 16
DNA: TGTGCCAGCAGCCGACCACAGGGGGATAATGAAAAACTGTTTTTT; CDR3: CASSRPQGDNEKLFF; D: TRBD1; size: .; J: TRBJ1-4; V: TRBV4-2; length: 15
DNA: TGTGCCAGCTCACCAAACGGCCGAGGCTACACCTTC; CDR3: CASSPNGRGYTF; D: .; size: .; J: TRBJ1-2; V: TRBV18; length: 12
DNA: TGTGCCAGCAGTTTATCCCATGATGATAGGGGATTCTTC; CDR3: CASSLSHDDRGFF; D: .; size: once; J: TRBJ2-1; V: TRBV12-3/TRBV12-4; length: 13
DNA: TGTGCCAGTAGTCTAGGGACTGTGAACACCGGGGAGCTGTTTTTT; CDR3: CASSLGTVNTGELFF; D: .; size: .; J: TRBJ2-2; V: TRBV19; length: 15
DNA: TGTGCCCGAGGGGGACTAGCGGGGACGAACACCGGGGAGCTGTTTTTT; CDR3: CARGGLAGTNTGELFF; D: TRBD2; size: .; J: TRBJ2-2; V: TRBV2; length: 16